The source of this T cell receptor (beta chain) is a study of regulatory and conventional T cells in RAG deficiency. General observations from the study: Compared with controls, unique Treg TCR beta sequences dropped about 97-fold in Omenn syndrome and CID/AS.

In this sample, this clone turned up a few times. The antigen remains undetermined. Blood CD4+ CD25-high CD127-low regulatory T cells supplied the genomic DNA template. CDR3 length: 16 residues. Per germline, CDR1 SEHNR and CDR2 FQNEAQ (reference sequence). V lost 1 base and J 0 bases, leaving 9 bases between the germline ends. Here immunoSEQ multiplex PCR was the method, and the copy in TCRdb shows in-frame clones only, minus some. The data contain under 20,000 clones, 87% of them singletons. These same data were also listed under a study on regulatory T cells. That study reports: Amplification used 52 TRBV primers and 13 TRBJ primers.

The J gene is TRBJ2-2, the V gene TRBV7-9; D may match TRBD1 or TRBD2 (5 bases each). This TCR came from a human donor in good health. Sequenced: Tregs sorted from blood. CDR3: CASSLGGGSNTGELFF. The CDR3 bases are TGTGCCAGCAGCTTAGGTGGGGGATCGAACACCGGGGAGCTGTTTTTT.